One sample yielded the 9 T cell receptor beta chains listed below, sequenced in a study of response to subunit inactivated influenza vaccine. One entry per CDR3 protein, called by TCRdb with MiXCR from the RT-PCR reads. The sample consists of 650,000 to 800,000 distinct CDR3 sequences, approximately 14% of them appearing once. Here the sequenced sample was PBMCs from blood, taken less than 15 days before vaccination. The receptors shown here come from a man in his forties or fifties who received an inactivated influenza vaccine.

This clonotype was counted only a few times. The chain has TRBV27 and TRBJ2-5; D tentatively fits TRBD1 or TRBD2 (5 bases each). The CDR3 totals 17 residues. Germline CDR1 reads MNHEY; CDR2 reads SMNVEV (reference sequence). With 4 bases removed from V and 2 bases from J, the gap between germline ends came to 20 bases. Here the CDR3 reads CASSSAAGFGGQETQYF. CDR3 in DNA: TGTGCCAGCAGTTCAGCCGCCGGATTTGGGGGACAAGAGACCCAGTACTTC.

To note about this clonotype: One end of the junction fails to match germline, which may point to a read error. The V and J genes are TRBV5-1 and TRBJ2-2; 9 nucleotides match TRBD2. The CDR3 is 16 residues long. CDR1 and CDR2 from the germline V gene are SGHRS and YFSETQ. The chain's CDR3 is CDSSLPGLANTGELFF. DNA for the CDR3: TGCGACAGCAGCTTACCGGGACTAGCAAACACCGGCGAGCTGTTTTTT.

This clonotype has only a few counts. The rearrangement joins TRBV12-3 or TRBV12-4 to TRBJ2-2; 8 nucleotides line up with TRBD1. The CDR3 runs 16 residues. The trim removed 0 bases at V and 5 bases at J, leaving 5 bases unmatched. This CDR3 is CASSLARTGKTGELFF. The CDR3 nucleotides read TGTGCCAGCAGTTTAGCGCGGACAGGGAAGACCGGGGAGCTGTTTTTT.

This clonotype occurred a few times. The chain links TRBV12-3 or TRBV12-4 to TRBJ2-7, with D maybe TRBD1 (7 bases). Trimming took off 6 bases at V and 2 bases at J, with 17 bases between the two ends. The CDR3 runs to 15 residues. CDR3 in amino acids: CASRSRGDETYEQYF. CDR3 bases: TGTGCCAGCAGGTCCAGGGGGGATGAGACCTACGAGCAGTACTTC.

This clonotype was seen at least ten times. This chain joins TRBV5-1 and TRBJ1-2; D gene unclear. The V gene's germline CDR1 is SGHRS and CDR2 YFSETQ. This CDR3 is built from 13 residues. The germline V and J ends were trimmed by 2 bases and 6 bases, with 11 bases remaining between them. CDR3 DNA sequence: TGCGCCAGCAGCTTCAGCGGAGGGAATGGCTACACCTTC. Amino acid sequence: CASSFSGGNGYTF.

The chain employs TRBV6-2 or TRBV6-3 and TRBJ2-7; D is ambiguous. Germline V gene sequence: CDR1 MNHEY, CDR2 SVGEGT. Deletions cut 4 bases from V and 3 bases from J, with 13 bases between. The CDR3 is 14 residues long. The CDR3 is CASSSRHERYEQYF. DNA of the CDR3: TGTGCCAGCAGTTCTCGACATGAGCGCTACGAGCAGTACTTC.

This clonotype has only a few counts. The chain employs TRBV5-1 and TRBJ2-2; D ambiguous. Germline CDR1 is SGHRS and CDR2 is YFSETQ. V was shortened by 1 base and J by 1 base, with 11 bases between the two germline ends. The CDR3 consists of 16 residues. This CDR3 is CASSLNPGLNTGELFF. The CDR3 DNA follows: TGCGCCAGCAGCTTGAATCCGGGTCTGAACACCGGGGAGCTGTTTTTT.

The chain carries TRBV29-1 and TRBJ2-6; TRBD1 matches at 12 bases. V trimming: 5 bases; J trimming: 1 base; junction bases outside the gene matches: 9. This CDR3 has 18 amino acids. CDR1 and CDR2 (germline): SQVTM, ANQGSEA. CDR3 region: CSVYPGTGGLSGANVLTF. The CDR3 DNA reads TGCAGCGTTTACCCCGGGACAGGGGGCTTGTCTGGGGCCAACGTCCTGACTTTC.

In regard to this clonotype: At one end, the junction sequence differs from germline, possibly due to a read error. CDR3 sequence (DNA): TGCGCCAGCAGCCCCGGAGGTGCAGGGTCGGGCTATGTCTACACCTTC. Amino acids: CASSPGGAGSGYVYTF. V gene TRBV5-1 combines with J gene TRBJ1-2; maybe TRBD1 (5 bases). The CDR3 totals 16 residues. Germline V gene lookup returns CDR1 SGHRS and CDR2 YFSETQ.